These 23 T cell receptor beta chains came from one sample sequenced in a study of blood T cell repertoires in COVID-19 (dated by TCRdb to 2018 to 2021). To prepare the library, the immunoSEQ multiplex PCR assay was applied. TCRdb took this table from immuneACCESS and kept in-frame rearrangements with V and J called. Such tables lack part of the clones; where checked against another copy, unresolved V genes explain under half of the gap, and the rest is unexplained. This sample lists 310,000 or so clones; about nine tenths were detected once. The ten largest account for 1% of the sample. Input material: peripheral blood. The receptors originated from a man aged 45-65 years with active or convalescent COVID-19.

This chain connects TRBV6-1 to TRBJ2-1; tentative D call: TRBD2 (5 bases). This CDR3 is built from 14 residues. Deletions cut 7 bases from V and 9 bases from J, with 19 bases between. Germline V CDR1 and CDR2: MNHNS, SASEGT. CDR3 in DNA: TGTGCCAGCACCGGTTATGGACTGGGCGGTGAGCAGTTCTTC. Amino acids: CASTGYGLGGEQFF.

J is TRBJ1-1 and V is TRBV14; no clear D. The CDR3 consists of 15 residues. V was cut by 0 bases and J by 10 bases, with 18 bases left in between. Germline V lookup: CDR1 SGHDN, CDR2 FVKESK. The CDR3 protein is CASSQDSHGYYGAFF. Here the CDR3 DNA reads TGTGCCAGCAGCCAAGATTCACACGGATACTATGGAGCTTTCTTT.

V gene TRBV12-3 or TRBV12-4 combines with J gene TRBJ1-1; TRBD1 matches at 8 bases. V shed 8 bases, J shed 4 bases, and the junction held 6 bases outside the gene matches. CDR3 length: 13 amino acids. The CDR3 nucleotides are TGTGCCAGCGGAGCAGGGGGCGTCACTGAAGCTTTCTTT. It translates to CASGAGGVTEAFF.

CDR3 region: CASTNTRNQPQHF. For the CDR3, the DNA is TGTGCCAGCACCAATACGCGGAATCAGCCCCAGCATTTT. The chain has TRBV6-6 and TRBJ1-5; D is unclear. Between the trimmed V and J ends, which lost 7 bases and 4 bases, there was a span of 11 bases. Looked up from germline, CDR1 is MNHNY and CDR2 is SVGAGI (reference sequence). CDR3 length: 13 residues.

The rearrangement joins TRBV5-1 to TRBJ1-1; D unclear. The CDR3 sequence is 15 residues long. From germline, CDR1 is SGHRS and CDR2 YFSETQ. Trimming pared 0 bases from V and 1 base from J, leaving 10 bases between. The CDR3 region has the DNA TGCGCCAGCAGCTTGGCCGGGATTCCGAACACTGAAGCTTTCTTT. The encoded protein is CASSLAGIPNTEAFF.

The V and J genes are TRBV7-9 and TRBJ2-2; D is possibly TRBD2 (5 bases). CDR3 length equals 16 residues. Trimming took 3 bases from V and 4 from J, leaving 15 bases between them. CDR1 SEHNR and CDR2 FQNEAQ come from the germline V gene (reference sequence). This chain's CDR3 is CASSLKSSRGTGELFF. In DNA, the CDR3 is TGTGCCAGCAGCTTGAAGTCCTCACGGGGCACCGGGGAGCTGTTTTTT.

This chain uses TRBV6-5 with TRBJ1-6; D gene ambiguous. The V and J ends lost 7 bases and 9 bases respectively, with 19 bases between them. The CDR3 has 15 residues. Germline V gene sequence: CDR1 MNHEY, CDR2 SVGAGI. The CDR3 loop is CASKDEVIGSSPLHF. In DNA form, the CDR3 reads TGTGCCAGCAAAGACGAGGTGATTGGGAGTTCACCCCTCCACTTT.

The chain recombines TRBV6-6 with TRBJ1-6; 8 nucleotides agree with TRBD1. Germline V CDR1 and CDR2: MNHNY, SVGAGI (reference sequence). This CDR3 contains 15 residues. V shed 2 bases, J shed 9 bases, and the junction held 6 bases outside the gene matches. Here the CDR3 DNA reads TGTGCCAGCAGTTACAACTTGCAGGGGGCTTCACCCCTCCACTTT. Protein sequence: CASSYNLQGASPLHF.

This clone was seen only a few times. The CDR3: CSVTIQGDSDQPQHF. CDR3 in DNA: TGCAGCGTAACGATACAGGGGGACTCCGATCAGCCCCAGCATTTT. The J gene is TRBJ1-5, the V gene TRBV29-1; 8 bases agree with TRBD1. Trimming took 6 bases from V and 5 from J; bases not matched to a gene: 12. The CDR3 sequence is 15 residues long. Germline V gene lookup returns CDR1 SQVTM and CDR2 ANQGSEA.

The rearrangement uses TRBV4-1 and TRBJ1-5; weak D call: TRBD1 (5 bases). The CDR3 is 14 amino acids. Between the trimmed V and J ends, which lost 2 bases and 2 bases, there was a span of 7 bases. Looked up from germline, CDR1 is MGHRA and CDR2 is YSYEKL. This CDR3 is CASSQSQGNQPQHF. The CDR3, as DNA: TGCGCCAGCAGCCAATCACAGGGCAATCAGCCCCAGCATTTT.

This chain uses TRBV27 with TRBJ2-3; 7 nucleotides agree with TRBD2. V lost 4 bases to trimming and J lost 5 bases; unmatched junction nucleotides: 6. CDR1 is MNHEY and CDR2 is SMNVEV in the germline V gene (reference sequence). The CDR3 has 14 residues. The CDR3 sequence is CASSSLAEEDTQYF. In DNA, the CDR3 is TGTGCCAGCAGTTCCCTAGCGGAAGAAGATACGCAGTATTTT.

The J gene is TRBJ1-4, the V gene TRBV27; 11 bases line up with TRBD1. This CDR3 comprises 15 residues. Germline V gene data show CDR1 as MNHEY and CDR2 as SMNVEV (reference sequence). V was clipped by 5 bases and J by 5 bases; unmatched bases: 4. The CDR3 DNA reads TGTGCCAGCAGTCCAGGGGACAGGGGGAATGAAAAACTGTTTTTT. This encodes CASSPGDRGNEKLFF.

This clone was seen only once. The rearrangement links TRBV5-5 to TRBJ1-2; D gene unclear. The germline V and J ends were trimmed by 3 bases and 4 bases, with 10 bases remaining between them. The germline CDR1 and CDR2 sequences are SGHKS and YYEKEE (reference sequence). This CDR3 region has 13 residues. The CDR3 DNA reads as TGTGCCAGCAGCTCCTCATCGGGCTATGGCTACACCTTC. Its translation: CASSSSSGYGYTF.

This chain uses TRBV6-5 with TRBJ2-1; 9 bases align to TRBD2. Germline V gene data show CDR1 as MNHEY and CDR2 as SVGAGI. The CDR3 is 14 amino acids. V lost 0 bases and J lost 6; bases outside the gene matches: 0. CDR3 region: CASSYSTSGNEQFF. DNA for the CDR3: TGTGCCAGCAGTTACTCGACTAGCGGCAATGAGCAGTTCTTC.

V usage is TRBV2 and J usage is TRBJ2-1; 8 nucleotides match TRBD1. This CDR3 spans 16 amino acids. V trimming: 7 bases; J trimming: 9 bases; junction bases outside the gene matches: 17. Germline V gene sequence: CDR1 SNHLY, CDR2 FYNNEI. CDR3 sequence: CASTPATGGLLIEQFF. CDR3 sequence (DNA): TGTGCCAGCACCCCGGCCACAGGGGGTCTTCTCATTGAGCAGTTCTTC.

The J gene is TRBJ1-2, the V gene TRBV5-4; 8 nucleotides line up with TRBD1. Germline CDR1 is SGHNT and CDR2 is YYREEE (reference sequence). The CDR3 spans 14 residues. V was pared by 0 bases and J by 7 bases, with 5 bases of the junction left unmatched. The chain's CDR3 is CASSLEDRVGGYTF. CDR3 bases: TGTGCCAGCAGCTTGGAGGACAGGGTGGGTGGCTACACCTTC. Full variable domain (outside the CDR3, taken from reference TRBV5-4 and TRBJ1-2): ETGVTQSPTHLIKTRGQQVTLRCSSQSGHNTVSWYQQALGQGPQFIFQYYREEENGRGNFPPRFSGLQFPNYSSELNVNALELDDSALYLCASSLEDRVGGYTFGSGTRLTVV.

In this sample, this clone turned up once. The chain recombines TRBV3-1 (or the pseudogene TRBV3-2) with TRBJ2-5, with no clear D. Germline V CDR1 and CDR2: LGHDT, YNNKEL (reference sequence). V was cut by 4 bases and J by 2 bases, with 17 bases left in between. This CDR3 has 16 residues. The CDR3 DNA is TGTGCCAGCAGCCCTTACGGGTTTCAAGGTCAAGAGACCCAGTACTTC. The encoded protein is CASSPYGFQGQETQYF.

CDR3: CASSVAGAGANVLTF. The CDR3 coding sequence is TGTGCCAGCAGCGTAGCGGGGGCTGGGGCCAACGTCCTGACTTTC. The rearrangement joins TRBV9 to TRBJ2-6; D is possibly TRBD2 (6 bases). CDR1 SGDLS and CDR2 YYNGEE come from the germline V gene. Trimming shortened V by 0 bases and J by 2 bases, and 6 bases separated the two germline ends. The CDR3 has 15 amino acids.

The rearrangement joins TRBV19 to TRBJ1-4, with TRBD1 identical over 7 bases. The CDR3 loop spans 15 amino acids. With V trimmed by 6 bases and J by 11 bases, 15 bases remained unmatched. Germline V gene sequence: CDR1 LNHDA, CDR2 SQIVND (reference sequence). The CDR3 here is CASRLGQDSNGKLFF. Written as DNA, the CDR3 is TGTGCCAGTAGACTTGGACAGGACTCTAATGGGAAACTGTTTTTT.

This sequence joins TRBV10-3 and TRBJ2-5; 8 bases are a match to TRBD1. This CDR3 contains 16 residues. V shed 4 bases, J shed 2 bases, and the junction held 9 bases outside the gene matches. Germline loops: CDR1 ENHRY, CDR2 SYGVKD. The DNA of the CDR3 is TGTGCCATCAGTGTAGGACAGGGTAATCCACAAGAGACCCAGTACTTC. Protein: CAISVGQGNPQETQYF.

This clone was counted a single time. V usage is TRBV11-1 and J usage is TRBJ1-1; D is unresolved. This CDR3 contains 13 residues. The V and J ends lost 3 bases and 3 bases respectively, with 8 bases between them. Germline V gene sequence: CDR1 SGHAT, CDR2 FQDESV (reference sequence). For the CDR3, the DNA is TGTGCCAGCAGCTTGCGGGTCGACACTGAAGCTTTCTTT. Amino acids: CASSLRVDTEAFF.

The chain employs TRBV9 and TRBJ2-7; the D is unclear. V was pared by 2 bases and J by 6 bases, with 12 bases between. CDR3 size: 13 residues. Per germline, CDR1 SGDLS and CDR2 YYNGEE. The CDR3 region has the DNA TGTGCCAGCAGCGTCAAAGACACCTCCGAGCAGTACTTC. Protein sequence: CASSVKDTSEQYF. The full variable domain, rest sourced from reference TRBV9 and TRBJ2-7, is DSGVTQTPKHLITATGQRVTLRCSPRSGDLSVYWYQQSLDQGLQFLIQYYNGEERAKGNILERFSAQQFPDLHSELNLSSLELGDSALYFCASSVKDTSEQYFGPGTRLTVT.

This chain uses TRBV1 with TRBJ2-4; the DNA was not compared with TRBD2, the D call given in the table. TRBV1 is tagged as a pseudogene. This CDR3 contains 22 residues. The CDR3 DNA follows: TGCACCAGCAGCCAAGATCACGGTGCAGCGGGAGGGGAAGGATTAGCCAAAAACATTCAGTACTTC. It codes for CTSSQDHGAAGGEGLAKNIQYF.